This T cell receptor beta chain was profiled in a study of blood T cell repertoires in COVID-19. Overall study: The cDNA or gDNA used as material had been derived from T cells, B-cell-depleted T cells, or PBMCs.

Germline V lookup: CDR1 SGHVS, CDR2 FQNEAQ. Losses at the gene ends were 5 bases for V and 2 bases for J; bases not matched to a gene: 10. There are 16 residues in the CDR3. Participants had their cohort set by participant-reported clinical history. Before being deemed recovered, Cohort 3 donors had two negative PCRs, clearance, or symptom resolution. Source study methods: From reference gene primer amplification, estimates of nucleated cell counts were derived. Method: immunoSEQ multiplex PCR; TCRdb's copy keeps in-frame clones and lacks some. The V and J calls and clone size come from that table; D and trimming were worked out from the DNA. The sample gives 250,000 to 350,000 clones, 87% of which show up once; 8.9% is in the top ten.

Sequenced sample: PBMCs or T cells enriched from blood (not recorded which). The sequence came from a woman under 30 who had recovered from COVID-19. The rearrangement joins TRBV7-8 to TRBJ2-7; 9 bases are shared with TRBD2. CDR3: CASSPEGERGAYEQYF. The CDR3 nucleotides are TGTGCCAGCAGCCCCGAGGGGGAGCGGGGGGCCTACGAGCAGTACTTC.